Included here is one TCR beta chain sequence, with context. The record originates from a study of T cells expressing NK-cell markers. This CDR3 is built from 16 residues. CDR1 is MNHEY, CDR2 SVGEGT, per germline. TCRdb reprocessed the 5' RACE reads and reports one entry per CDR3 protein, with no DNA. This sample's clone table lists under 500,000 distinct CDR3 sequences. The chain combines TRBV6-2 or TRBV6-3 with TRBJ2-6; without DNA, the TCRdb call of TRBD1 cannot be checked. The source of this sequence is a woman between 18 and 69 years old in good health. The sequenced sample consisted of blood T cells: a sorted CD56 or NKG2C T cell subset, CD4+ or CD8+ T cells, or bulk PBMC T cells (not recorded which). The CDR3: CASSSPPRDGANVLTF.